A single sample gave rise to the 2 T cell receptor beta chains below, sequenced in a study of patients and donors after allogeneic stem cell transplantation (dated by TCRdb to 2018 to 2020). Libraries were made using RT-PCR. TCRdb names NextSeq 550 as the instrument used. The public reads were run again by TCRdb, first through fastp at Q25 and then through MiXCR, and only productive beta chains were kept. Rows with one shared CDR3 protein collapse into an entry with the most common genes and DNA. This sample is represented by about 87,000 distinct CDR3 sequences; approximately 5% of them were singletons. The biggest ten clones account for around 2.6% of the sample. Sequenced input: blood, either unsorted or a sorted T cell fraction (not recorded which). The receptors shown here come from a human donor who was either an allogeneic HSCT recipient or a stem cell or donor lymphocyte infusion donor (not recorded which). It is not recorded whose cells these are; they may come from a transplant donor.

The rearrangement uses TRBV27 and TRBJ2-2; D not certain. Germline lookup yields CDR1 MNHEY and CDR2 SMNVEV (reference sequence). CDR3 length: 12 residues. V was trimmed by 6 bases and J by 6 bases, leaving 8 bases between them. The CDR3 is CASSHGSGELFF. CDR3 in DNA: TGTGCCAGCAGCCACGGTTCCGGGGAGCTGTTTTTT.

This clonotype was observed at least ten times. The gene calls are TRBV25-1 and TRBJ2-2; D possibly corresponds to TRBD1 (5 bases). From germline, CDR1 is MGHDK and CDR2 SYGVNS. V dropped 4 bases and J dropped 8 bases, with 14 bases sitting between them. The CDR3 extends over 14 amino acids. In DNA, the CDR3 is TGTGCCAGCAGTGGTCAGGGCAGAAGTGGGGAGCTGTTTTTT. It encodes CASSGQGRSGELFF.